The 9 T cell receptor beta chains below were found in one sample sequenced in a study of cytomegalovirus exposure and HLA in healthy donors. PCR was performed using 60 Vbeta and 13 Jbeta primers. Here immunoSEQ multiplex PCR was the method, and the copy in TCRdb shows in-frame clones only, minus some. The sample gives about 150,000 clones, over 70% of which show up once; approximately 6.8% is in the top ten. Sample: PBMCs. These receptors were obtained from a man aged 25 to 40 in good health and CMV-seronegative.

CDR3 residues: CASSLVSPGDIQYF. For the CDR3, the DNA is TGTGCCAGCAGTTTAGTCTCACCCGGGGACATTCAGTACTTC. V usage is TRBV28 and J usage is TRBJ2-4, with D possibly matching TRBD2 (5 bases). Germline V gene sequence: CDR1 MDHEN, CDR2 SYDVKM. With 2 bases removed from V and 8 bases from J, the gap between germline ends came to 13 bases. CDR3 length: 14 residues.

The rearrangement joins TRBV6-6 to TRBJ2-3; D unclear. The CDR3 loop spans 13 amino acids. The V and J ends lost 9 bases and 9 bases respectively, with 19 bases between them. Germline CDR1 reads MNHNY; CDR2 reads SVGAGI (reference sequence). CDR3 in amino acids: CASLVPDSRTQYF. CDR3 coding DNA: TGTGCCAGTCTAGTCCCCGACTCCCGAACGCAGTATTTT.

The gene calls are TRBV4-2 and TRBJ2-1; 9 positions agree with TRBD2. The CDR3 is 15 residues long. From germline, CDR1 is LGHNA and CDR2 YNFKEQ. With 0 bases clipped from V and 7 bases from J, the junction kept 4 bases outside the gene matches. CDR3 nucleotides: TGTGCCAGCAGCCAAGATCGCGGGAGGGAGAATGAGCAGTTCTTC. Translating it yields CASSQDRGRENEQFF.

The V gene is TRBV21-1, the J gene TRBJ2-7; the D segment call TRBD1 is taken from the table without a DNA check. TRBV21-1 represents a pseudogene. This CDR3 contains 12 residues. CDR3 protein: CADPAGSYEQYF. Written as DNA, the CDR3 is TGTGCCGATCCGGCAGGCTCCTACGAGCAGTACTTC.

J is TRBJ2-3 and V is TRBV7-9, with a weak D call TRBD2 (5 bases). The CDR3 is 16 amino acids. V was clipped by 4 bases and J by 0 bases, with 14 bases between them. Germline V gene data show CDR1 as SEHNR and CDR2 as FQNEAQ (reference sequence). This CDR3 reads CASSSGLSFSTDTQYF. The CDR3 DNA follows: TGTGCCAGCAGCTCTGGACTGTCTTTCAGCACAGATACGCAGTATTTT.

The chain employs TRBV6-5 and TRBJ1-4; 7 nucleotides align to TRBD1. Germline CDR1 reads MNHEY; CDR2 reads SVGAGI. The CDR3 spans 13 residues. V gave up 8 bases and J gave up 7 bases; unmatched junction bases: 7. Here the CDR3 DNA reads TGTGCCAGCCGGAAGGGGGCTCGTGAAAAACTGTTTTTT. It is translated as CASRKGAREKLFF.

The V call is TRBV7-9, the J call TRBJ1-3; a weak D match, TRBD1 (5 bases). CDR1 SEHNR and CDR2 FQNEAQ come from the germline V gene (reference sequence). V was cut by 2 bases and J by 4 bases, with 9 bases left in between. There are 14 residues in the CDR3. The CDR3: CASSLYTGGNTIYF. In DNA, the CDR3 is TGTGCCAGCAGCTTATATACAGGCGGAAACACCATATATTTT.

A remark on this clone: The junction shows a germline mismatch at one end, possibly a read error. The V call is TRBV7-9, the J call TRBJ1-5; perhaps TRBD1 as D (6 bases). This CDR3 comprises 13 residues. Germline V gene lookup returns CDR1 SEHNR and CDR2 FQNEAQ (reference sequence). CDR3 region: CSSSTIGGGPQHF. The CDR3 DNA sequence: TGTTCCAGCAGCACGATTGGGGGGGGCCCCCAGCATTTT.

The chain couples TRBV27 to TRBJ2-2; TRBD1 might be the D (6 bases). The CDR3 contains 13 residues. CDR1 is MNHEY, CDR2 SMNVEV, per germline (reference sequence). Trimming removed 8 bases from V and 4 bases from J, with 11 bases in between. The CDR3 bases are TGTGCCAGCCACCCGGACAGCACCGGGGAGCTGTTTTTT. It encodes CASHPDSTGELFF.